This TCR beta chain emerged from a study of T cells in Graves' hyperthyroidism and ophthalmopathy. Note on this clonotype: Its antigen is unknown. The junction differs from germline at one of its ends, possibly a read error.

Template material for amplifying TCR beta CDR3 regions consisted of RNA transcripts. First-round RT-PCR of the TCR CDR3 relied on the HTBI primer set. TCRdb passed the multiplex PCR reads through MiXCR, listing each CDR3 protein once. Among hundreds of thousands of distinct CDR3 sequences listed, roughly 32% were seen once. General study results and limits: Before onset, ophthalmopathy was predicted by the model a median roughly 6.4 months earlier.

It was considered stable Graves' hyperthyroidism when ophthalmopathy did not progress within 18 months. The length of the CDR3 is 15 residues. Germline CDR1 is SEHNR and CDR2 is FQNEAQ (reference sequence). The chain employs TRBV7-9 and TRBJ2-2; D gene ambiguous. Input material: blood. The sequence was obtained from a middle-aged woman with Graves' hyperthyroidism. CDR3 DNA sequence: TGCGCCAGCAGCCAAGATTTAGGACCCACCGGGGAGCTGTTTTTT. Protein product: CASSQDLGPTGELFF.